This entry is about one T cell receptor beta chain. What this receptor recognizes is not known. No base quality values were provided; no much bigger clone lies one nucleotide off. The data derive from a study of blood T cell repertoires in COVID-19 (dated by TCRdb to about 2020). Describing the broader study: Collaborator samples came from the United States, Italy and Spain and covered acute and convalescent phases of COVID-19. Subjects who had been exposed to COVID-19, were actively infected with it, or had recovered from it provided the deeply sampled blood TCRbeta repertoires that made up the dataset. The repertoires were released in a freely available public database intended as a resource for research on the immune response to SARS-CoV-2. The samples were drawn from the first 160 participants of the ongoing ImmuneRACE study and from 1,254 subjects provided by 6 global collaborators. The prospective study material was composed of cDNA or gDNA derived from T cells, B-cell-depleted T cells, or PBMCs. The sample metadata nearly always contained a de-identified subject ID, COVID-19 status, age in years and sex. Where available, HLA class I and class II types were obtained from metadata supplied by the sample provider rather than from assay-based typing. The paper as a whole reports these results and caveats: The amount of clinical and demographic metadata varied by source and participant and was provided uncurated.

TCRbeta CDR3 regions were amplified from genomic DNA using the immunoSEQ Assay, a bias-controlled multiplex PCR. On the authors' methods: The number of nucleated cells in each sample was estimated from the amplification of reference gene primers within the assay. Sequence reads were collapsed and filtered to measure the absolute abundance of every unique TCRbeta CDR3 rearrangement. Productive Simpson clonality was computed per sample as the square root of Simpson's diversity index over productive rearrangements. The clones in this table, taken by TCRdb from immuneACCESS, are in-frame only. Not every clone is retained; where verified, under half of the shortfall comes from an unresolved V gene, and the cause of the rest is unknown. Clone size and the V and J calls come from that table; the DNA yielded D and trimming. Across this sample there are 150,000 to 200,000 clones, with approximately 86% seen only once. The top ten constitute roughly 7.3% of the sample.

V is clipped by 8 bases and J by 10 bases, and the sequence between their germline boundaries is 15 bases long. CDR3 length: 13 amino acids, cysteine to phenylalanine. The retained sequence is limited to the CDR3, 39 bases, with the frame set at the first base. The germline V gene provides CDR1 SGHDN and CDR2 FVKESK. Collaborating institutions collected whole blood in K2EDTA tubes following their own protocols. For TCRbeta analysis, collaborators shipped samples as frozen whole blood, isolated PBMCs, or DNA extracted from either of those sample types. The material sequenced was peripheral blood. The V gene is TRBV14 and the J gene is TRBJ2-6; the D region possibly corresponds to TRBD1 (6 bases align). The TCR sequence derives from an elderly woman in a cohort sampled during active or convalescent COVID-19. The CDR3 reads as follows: CASSKTGFNVLTF. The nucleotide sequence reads TGTGCCAGCTCAAAAACAGGGTTTAACGTCCTGACTTTC.